The rows below give T cell receptor beta chains drawn from one sample of a study of T cell repertoires in cytomegalovirus infection. These receptors lack a known antigen. Using its own MiXCR run on the reads, TCRdb lists one record per CDR3 protein. The sample shows about 890,000 distinct CDR3 sequences, around 31% of them seen only once. The sequences come from cultured CD8+ T cells from PBMCs, collected from culture after CMV antigen stimulation. These receptors were obtained from a human donor in good health (CMV status not recorded). Some clones in this sample may be carry-over from other donors' samples. The CDR3 runs from the conserved cysteine through the conserved F or W. D genes are given only for firm matches. Size tells how often a clone was seen (once, few, many) or the class of an expanded clone, and some rows leave it out.

v_call	d_call	j_call	clone_size	cdr3_nt	cdr3_aa
TRBV27	TRBD1	TRBJ2-7	.	TGTGCCAGCAGTTCAAAGGGGGCGAGTCAGTACGAGCAGTACTTC	CASSSKGASQYEQYF
TRBV2	TRBD1	TRBJ1-2	few	TGTGCCAGCAGGGGACAGACGCGCGACCTCTATGGCTACACCTTC	CASRGQTRDLYGYTF
TRBV19	.	TRBJ2-1	.	TGTGCCAGTAGTATGTGGAATGAGCAGTTCTTC	CASSMWNEQFF
TRBV20-1	.	TRBJ1-2	.	TGCAGTGCTAGAGATGGGGGGAAGGGCTATGGCTACACCTTC	CSARDGGKGYGYTF
TRBV6-1	TRBD2	TRBJ2-1	few	TGTGCCAGCAGACCAAGCGGGGGGGCAAATGAGCAGTTCTTC	CASRPSGGANEQFF
TRBV23-1	TRBD1	TRBJ2-3	.	TGCGCCAGCAGTCAATCCACAGGGGTGGACAACACAGATACGCAGTATTTT	CASSQSTGVDNTDTQYF
TRBV4-3	TRBD1	TRBJ1-4	.	TGCGCCAGCAGTCTGACAGGGGGCTTAGGGGAAAAACTGTTTTTT	CASSLTGGLGEKLFF
TRBV7-6	TRBD1	TRBJ2-1	.	TGTGTCAGCAGCTTAGGCCGGGGACAGGGGAGCGATGAGCAGTTCTTC	CVSSLGRGQGSDEQFF
TRBV7-6	TRBD1	TRBJ2-2	once	TGTGCCAGCAGCTTGGCCAGGGGGCTGGACACCGGGGAGCTGTTTTTT	CASSLARGLDTGELFF
TRBV7-2	TRBD2	TRBJ2-1	many	TGTGCCAGCAGCCTAGCGGGGAACTCCTACAATGAGCAGTTCTTC	CASSLAGNSYNEQFF